This is a list of T cell receptor beta chains from one sample in a study of cytomegalovirus exposure and HLA in healthy donors. The table came from immunoSEQ multiplex PCR; TCRdb's copy has only in-frame clones and leaves some out. The profile shows about 34,000 clones, 82% of them singletons. The sequenced sample was PBMCs. These TCRs come from a woman between 18 and 29 years old in good health and CMV-seropositive. The CDR3 runs from the conserved cysteine through the conserved F or W. The order of the fields is clone size, J gene, CDR3 length, D gene, V gene, CDR3 DNA, CDR3 protein. D genes are given only for firm matches. Some rows mark clone size as missing; the rest say once, few, many or name a class of expanded clone.

size: NA; J: TRBJ1-2; length: 17; D: NA; V: TRBV28; DNA: TGTGCCAGCAGTCCCGAATTGGGCGTGAGATCTAACTATGGCTACACCTTC; CDR3: CASSPELGVRSNYGYTF
size: NA; J: TRBJ2-5; length: 15; D: TRBD2; V: TRBV13; DNA: TGTGCCAGCAGCTTAACTTCCGGGAGGCGGGAGACCCAGTACTTC; CDR3: CASSLTSGRRETQYF
size: NA; J: TRBJ2-7; length: 13; D: TRBD2; V: TRBV19; DNA: TGTGCCAGTAGTATGACTAGCGGCTACGAGCAGTACTTC; CDR3: CASSMTSGYEQYF
size: NA; J: TRBJ1-1; length: 13; D: TRBD1; V: TRBV7-2; DNA: TGTGCCAGCAGCCGACAGGGGAGGACTGAAGCTTTCTTT; CDR3: CASSRQGRTEAFF
size: NA; J: TRBJ1-2; length: 14; D: TRBD1; V: TRBV6-4; DNA: TGTGCCAGCAAGCCGGGACAGGGACTGTATGGCTACACCTTC; CDR3: CASKPGQGLYGYTF
size: NA; J: TRBJ2-7; length: 15; D: TRBD2; V: TRBV5-4; DNA: TGTGCCAGCAGCCCTCGGACTAGCGTCTCCTACGAGCAGTACTTC; CDR3: CASSPRTSVSYEQYF
size: few; J: TRBJ1-2; length: 12; D: NA; V: TRBV6-5; DNA: TGTGCCAGCAGCCCAGTTGGTGGTGGCTACACCTTC; CDR3: CASSPVGGGYTF
size: NA; J: TRBJ1-5; length: 13; D: NA; V: TRBV30; DNA: TGTGCCTGGAGTGGGGGAGGGGATCAGCCCCAGCATTTT; CDR3: CAWSGGGDQPQHF
size: NA; J: TRBJ2-3; length: 16; D: TRBD1; V: TRBV13; DNA: TGTGCCAGCAGCTCGTCCCGGGACAGGCCCACAGATACGCAGTATTTT; CDR3: CASSSSRDRPTDTQYF
size: NA; J: TRBJ1-4; length: 14; D: TRBD1; V: TRBV19; DNA: TGTGCCACCCAGAAGGGACAGGGGATTGAAAAACTGTTTTTT; CDR3: CATQKGQGIEKLFF
size: NA; J: TRBJ2-7; length: 13; D: NA; V: TRBV5-1; DNA: TGCGCCAGCAGCTTGGTCGGGAGCTACGAGCAGTACTTC; CDR3: CASSLVGSYEQYF
size: NA; J: TRBJ2-1; length: 13; D: NA; V: TRBV7-2; DNA: TGTGCCAGCAGCTTAGTTGGCGGCAATGAGCAGTTCTTC; CDR3: CASSLVGGNEQFF
size: NA; J: TRBJ2-7; length: 14; D: NA; V: TRBV5-6; DNA: TGTGCCAGCAGCTTGTTCGGGGGCTCCTACGAGCAGTACTTC; CDR3: CASSLFGGSYEQYF
size: NA; J: TRBJ1-1; length: 17; D: NA; V: TRBV27; DNA: TGTGCCAGCAGCCCAACAGGCATTGGACAGCCGGGCACTGAAGCTTTCTTT; CDR3: CASSPTGIGQPGTEAFF
size: NA; J: TRBJ2-1; length: 18; D: TRBD2; V: TRBV5-1; DNA: TGCGCCAGCAGCTTGGCGCGGGGACTAGCGAGGTCACACAATGAGCAGTTCTTC; CDR3: CASSLARGLARSHNEQFF
size: once; J: TRBJ1-3; length: 16; D: NA; V: TRBV7-9; DNA: TGTGCCAGCAGCCCCCCGGGGTGGACAGCTGGAAACACCATATATTTT; CDR3: CASSPPGWTAGNTIYF
size: NA; J: TRBJ2-7; length: 12; D: NA; V: TRBV12-2; DNA: TGTGCAAGTCGCTCAGGGGGCTACGAGCAGTACTTC; CDR3: CASRSGGYEQYF
size: NA; J: TRBJ2-2; length: 15; D: NA; V: TRBV6-1; DNA: TGTGCCAGCAGCCGCCCTGGCGGGAACACCGGGGAGCTGTTTTTT; CDR3: CASSRPGGNTGELFF
size: NA; J: TRBJ2-5; length: 16; D: TRBD2; V: TRBV5-1; DNA: TGCGCCAGCAGCCAACTAGCGGGAGGAGCCATGGAGACCCAGTACTTC; CDR3: CASSQLAGGAMETQYF
size: NA; J: TRBJ1-5; length: 15; D: NA; V: TRBV6-5; DNA: TGTGCCAGCAGGAAAAACAGGGTTAACAATCAGCCCCAGCATTTT; CDR3: CASRKNRVNNQPQHF
size: NA; J: TRBJ1-3; length: 15; D: TRBD1; V: TRBV6-1; DNA: TGTGCCAGCAGTGTTGGTGTACAGGGGGGAAACACCATATATTTT; CDR3: CASSVGVQGGNTIYF
size: NA; J: TRBJ2-7; length: 16; D: TRBD2; V: TRBV7-6; DNA: TGTGCCAGCAGCACCTTAACCGGGACTAGCATCTACGAGCAGTACTTC; CDR3: CASSTLTGTSIYEQYF
size: NA; J: TRBJ2-1; length: 17; D: TRBD2; V: TRBV19; DNA: TGTGCCAGTAGTCTAGCACGGTTAGCGGGAGTCCACAATGAGCAGTTCTTC; CDR3: CASSLARLAGVHNEQFF
size: once; J: TRBJ2-7; length: 14; D: TRBD1; V: TRBV13; DNA: TGTGCCAGCAGCTTAGGAGGACAGGGCTACGAGCAGTACTTC; CDR3: CASSLGGQGYEQYF
size: NA; J: TRBJ2-7; length: 15; D: TRBD2; V: TRBV28; DNA: TGTGCCAGCAGTGGGGGGGATTTGAGCTCCTACGAGCAGTACTTC; CDR3: CASSGGDLSSYEQYF
size: NA; J: TRBJ2-7; length: 15; D: TRBD2; V: TRBV28; DNA: TGTGCCAGCAGTTTCCGGGGACTAGCGGGGTACGAGCAGTACTTC; CDR3: CASSFRGLAGYEQYF
size: NA; J: TRBJ2-5; length: 14; D: TRBD2; V: TRBV28; DNA: TGTGCCAGCAGTTCACTAGCGGGAGCAGAGACCCAGTACTTC; CDR3: CASSSLAGAETQYF
size: NA; J: TRBJ2-5; length: 16; D: TRBD2; V: TRBV4-3; DNA: TGCGCCAGCAGCCAAGGGACTAGCGGCGCTCAAGAGACCCAGTACTTC; CDR3: CASSQGTSGAQETQYF
size: once; J: TRBJ2-7; length: 14; D: TRBD1; V: TRBV19; DNA: TGTGCCAGTAGTCCGGGGGACAGGGACTACGAGCAGTACTTC; CDR3: CASSPGDRDYEQYF
size: NA; J: TRBJ1-4; length: 16; D: TRBD1; V: TRBV7-9; DNA: TGTGCCAGCAGCCCTGGACAGGCAAGAACTAATGAAAAACTGTTTTTT; CDR3: CASSPGQARTNEKLFF
size: NA; J: TRBJ2-3; length: 14; D: NA; V: TRBV28; DNA: TGTGCCAGCAGCATGGCAGGGAGCACAGATACGCAGTATTTT; CDR3: CASSMAGSTDTQYF
size: NA; J: TRBJ2-1; length: 15; D: TRBD1; V: TRBV19; DNA: TGTGCCAGTAGTATCCCCAGGGGGCTGTACAATGAGCAGTTCTTC; CDR3: CASSIPRGLYNEQFF
size: NA; J: TRBJ1-1; length: 16; D: TRBD1; V: TRBV7-9; DNA: TGTGCCAGCAGCTTAGCTGACCCGGGACAGAGCCTTGAAGCTTTCTTT; CDR3: CASSLADPGQSLEAFF
size: NA; J: TRBJ2-7; length: 13; D: NA; V: TRBV5-1; DNA: TGCGCCAGCAGCTTGGACAGGAGATACGAGCAGTACTTC; CDR3: CASSLDRRYEQYF
size: NA; J: TRBJ2-5; length: 15; D: TRBD1; V: TRBV27; DNA: TGTGCCAGCAGTTTAAACCCAGGGGGTGGGGGGACCCAGTACTTC; CDR3: CASSLNPGGGGTQYF
size: NA; J: TRBJ2-7; length: 14; D: NA; V: TRBV30; DNA: TGTGCCTGGAGTGTACAGGCGAGCTCCTACGAGCAGTACTTC; CDR3: CAWSVQASSYEQYF
size: once; J: TRBJ2-1; length: 15; D: TRBD1; V: TRBV28; DNA: TGTGCCAGCAGTCCTGCCGGCCAGGGGGCGAATGAGCAGTTCTTC; CDR3: CASSPAGQGANEQFF
size: NA; J: TRBJ2-2; length: 16; D: TRBD2; V: TRBV12-5; DNA: TGTGCTAGTGGATCTCGACTAGCGGGAGGTAGCGGGGAGCTGTTTTTT; CDR3: CASGSRLAGGSGELFF
size: NA; J: TRBJ1-2; length: 14; D: NA; V: TRBV2; DNA: TGTGCCAGCAGTTCAAGACAGGCTAACTATGGCTACACCTTC; CDR3: CASSSRQANYGYTF
size: medium-sized; J: TRBJ2-3; length: 14; D: TRBD2; V: TRBV6-4; DNA: TGTGCCAGCAGTGACCTAGCGGGCACAGATACGCAGTATTTT; CDR3: CASSDLAGTDTQYF
size: NA; J: TRBJ1-3; length: 13; D: TRBD1; V: TRBV7-6; DNA: TGTGCCAGCAAGGGGACAGCTGGAAACACCATATATTTT; CDR3: CASKGTAGNTIYF
size: NA; J: TRBJ2-7; length: 16; D: TRBD1; V: TRBV7-9; DNA: TGTGCCAGCAGCTTAACGGACAGGGCCAGCTCCTACGAGCAGTACTTC; CDR3: CASSLTDRASSYEQYF
size: few; J: TRBJ2-1; length: 16; D: TRBD2; V: TRBV18; DNA: TGTGCCAGCTCACCACCCCGCACTAGCGACTACAATGAGCAGTTCTTC; CDR3: CASSPPRTSDYNEQFF
size: once; J: TRBJ2-3; length: 15; D: TRBD2; V: TRBV6-5; DNA: TGTGCCAGCACCCAGGGACTAGCGGCCACAGATACGCAGTATTTT; CDR3: CASTQGLAATDTQYF